This T cell receptor beta chain was sequenced in a study of radiotherapy plus CTLA-4 blockade in lung cancer. Study-level information: Patients showed objective responses in 15% to 20% of cases and disease control in 25% to 40%.

Method: immunoSEQ multiplex PCR; TCRdb's copy keeps in-frame clones and lacks some. The table lists 50,000 to 65,000 clones, around 80% of them singletons. This clone was seen just once. What it binds is not known. From germline, CDR1 is SGDLS and CDR2 YYNGEE. CDR3 size: 15 residues. V gave up 3 bases and J gave up 0 bases, with 11 bases separating them. Alongside CTLA-4 blockade with ipilimumab, patients with chemo-refractory metastatic non-small-cell lung cancer received focal radiation. Study-wide points: Blood TCR clones of tumor origin expanded after radiotherapy plus ipilimumab. In blood, early T cell clone dynamics reportedly predicted response best, together with interferon-beta.

The source of this sequence is a human donor with non-small cell lung cancer who had a complete response to radiotherapy plus ipilimumab. This specimen consisted of peripheral blood, obtained from a patient treated with radiotherapy plus ipilimumab. The rearrangement uses TRBV9 and TRBJ2-3, with D maybe TRBD2 (5 bases). CDR3: CASSARERSTDTQYF. CDR3 coding DNA: TGTGCCAGCAGCGCTCGGGAACGTAGCACAGATACGCAGTATTTT.